This paragraph reports one T cell receptor (beta chain). Antigen specificity is unknown. Graves' hyperthyroidism was deemed stable absent ophthalmopathy progression within 18 months. Thyroid ultrasound and orbital computed tomography, with clinical symptoms and serum thyroxine and TRAb, informed diagnoses. Trimming took 4 bases from V and 1 from J, leaving 10 bases between them. The CDR3 extends over 14 amino acids. This sample was taken from a study of T cells in Graves' hyperthyroidism and ophthalmopathy. Using RNA transcripts as the source, TCR beta CDR3 regions were amplified. HTBI primers were employed in a first-round RT-PCR of the TCR CDR3. TCRdb re-analysed the multiplex PCR reads in MiXCR, keeping a single row per CDR3 protein. This table has roughly 380,000 distinct CDR3 sequences, 15% to 20% appearing once. General observations from the study: Researchers found most expanded thyroid clonotypes above 0.001 in blood as well.

The source is a woman in her late teens or twenties with Graves' hyperthyroidism. Sequencing input: blood. The chain is built from TRBV12-3 or TRBV12-4 and TRBJ1-1, with a tentative D call TRBD1 (6 bases). CDR3: CASSYRGPNTEAFF. CDR3 DNA sequence: TGTGCCAGCAGTTACCGGGGGCCGAACACTGAAGCTTTCTTT.